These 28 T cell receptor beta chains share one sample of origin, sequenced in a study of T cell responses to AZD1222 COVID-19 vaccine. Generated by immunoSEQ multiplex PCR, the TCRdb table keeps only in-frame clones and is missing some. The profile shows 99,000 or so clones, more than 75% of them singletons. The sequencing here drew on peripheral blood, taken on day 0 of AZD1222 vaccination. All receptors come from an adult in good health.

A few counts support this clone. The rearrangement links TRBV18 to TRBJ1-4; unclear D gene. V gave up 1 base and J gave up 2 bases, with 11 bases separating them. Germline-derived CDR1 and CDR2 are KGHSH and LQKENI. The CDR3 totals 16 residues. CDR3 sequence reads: CASSPLGVATNEKLFF. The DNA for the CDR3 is TGTGCCAGCTCACCACTCGGGGTAGCGACTAATGAAAAACTGTTTTTT.

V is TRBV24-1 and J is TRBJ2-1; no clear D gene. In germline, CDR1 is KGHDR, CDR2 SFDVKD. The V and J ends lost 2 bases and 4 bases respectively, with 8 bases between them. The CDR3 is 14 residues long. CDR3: CATSDSPAYNEQFF. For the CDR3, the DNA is TGTGCCACCAGTGATTCCCCGGCTTACAATGAGCAGTTCTTC.

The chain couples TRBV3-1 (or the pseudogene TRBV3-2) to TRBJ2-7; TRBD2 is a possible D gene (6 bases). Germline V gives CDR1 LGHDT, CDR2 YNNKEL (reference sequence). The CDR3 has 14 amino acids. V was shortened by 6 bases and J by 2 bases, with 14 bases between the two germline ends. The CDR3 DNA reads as TGTGCCAGCAGTAAATTAGCGGCGGCCTACGAGCAGTACTTC. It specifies CASSKLAAAYEQYF.

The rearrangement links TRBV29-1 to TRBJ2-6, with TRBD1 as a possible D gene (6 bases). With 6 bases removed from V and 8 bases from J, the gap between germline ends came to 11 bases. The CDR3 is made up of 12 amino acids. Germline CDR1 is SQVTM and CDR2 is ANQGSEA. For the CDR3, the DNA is TGCAGCGTGAGTACAGGGACCAACGTCCTGACTTTC. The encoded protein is CSVSTGTNVLTF. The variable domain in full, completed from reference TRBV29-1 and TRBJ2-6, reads SAVISQKPSRDICQRGTSLTIQCQVDSQVTMMFWYRQQPGQSLTLIATANQGSEATYESGFVIDKFPISRPNLTFSTLTVSNMSPEDSSIYLCSVSTGTNVLTFGAGSRLTVL.

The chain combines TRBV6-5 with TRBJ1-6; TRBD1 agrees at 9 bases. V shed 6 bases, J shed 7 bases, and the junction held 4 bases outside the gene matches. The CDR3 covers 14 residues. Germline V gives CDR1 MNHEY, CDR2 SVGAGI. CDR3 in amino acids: CASSLQGANSPLHF. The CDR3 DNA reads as TGTGCCAGCAGCCTACAGGGGGCAAATTCACCCCTCCACTTT.

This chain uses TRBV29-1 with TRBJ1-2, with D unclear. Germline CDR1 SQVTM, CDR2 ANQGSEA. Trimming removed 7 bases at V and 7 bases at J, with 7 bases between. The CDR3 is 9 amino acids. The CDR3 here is CSERAGYTF. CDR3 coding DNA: TGCAGCGAAAGGGCTGGCTACACCTTC.

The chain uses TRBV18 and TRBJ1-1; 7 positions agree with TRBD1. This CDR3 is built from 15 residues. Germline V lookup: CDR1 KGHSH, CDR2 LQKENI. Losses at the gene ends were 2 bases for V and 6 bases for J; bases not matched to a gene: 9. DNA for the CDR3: TGTGCCAGCTCACCAGTGACCAGGGGGTTAGCTGAAGCTTTCTTT. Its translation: CASSPVTRGLAEAFF.

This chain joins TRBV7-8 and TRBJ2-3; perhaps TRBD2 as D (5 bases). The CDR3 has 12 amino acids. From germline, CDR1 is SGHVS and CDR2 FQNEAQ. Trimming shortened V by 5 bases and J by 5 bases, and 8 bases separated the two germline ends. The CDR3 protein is CASSRSGDTQYF. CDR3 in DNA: TGTGCCAGCAGCCGGAGCGGAGATACGCAGTATTTT.

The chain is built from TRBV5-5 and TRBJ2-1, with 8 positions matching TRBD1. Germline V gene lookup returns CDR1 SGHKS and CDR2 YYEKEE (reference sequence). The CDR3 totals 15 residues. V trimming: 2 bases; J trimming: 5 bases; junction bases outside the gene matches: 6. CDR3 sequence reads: CASSFLGQVDNEQFF. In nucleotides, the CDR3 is TGTGCCAGCAGCTTCTTGGGACAGGTGGACAATGAGCAGTTCTTC. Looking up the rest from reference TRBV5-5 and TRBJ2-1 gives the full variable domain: DAGVTQSPTHLIKTRGQQVTLRCSPISGHKSVSWYQQVLGQGPQFIFQYYEKEERGRGNFPDRFSARQFPNYSSELNVNALLLGDSALYLCASSFLGQVDNEQFFGPGTRLTVL.

This CDR3 reads CASRRDRNYGYTF. The CDR3 nucleotides read TGTGCCAGCAGAAGGGACAGGAACTATGGCTACACCTTC. This chain joins TRBV6-5 and TRBJ1-2, with TRBD1 identical over 8 bases. J was trimmed by 2 bases and V by 6 bases; bases with no gene match: 2. This CDR3 region has 13 residues. Germline V gives CDR1 MNHEY, CDR2 SVGAGI.

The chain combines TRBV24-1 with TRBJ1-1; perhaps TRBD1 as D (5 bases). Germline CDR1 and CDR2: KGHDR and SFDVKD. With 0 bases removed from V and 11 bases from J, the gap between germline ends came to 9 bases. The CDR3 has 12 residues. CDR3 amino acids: CATSDLRGDAFF. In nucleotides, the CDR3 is TGTGCCACCAGTGATTTGCGGGGGGACGCTTTCTTT.

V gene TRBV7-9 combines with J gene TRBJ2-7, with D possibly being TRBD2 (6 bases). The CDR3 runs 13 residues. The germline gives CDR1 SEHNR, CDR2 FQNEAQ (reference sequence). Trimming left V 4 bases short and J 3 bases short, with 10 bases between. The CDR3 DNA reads TGTGCCAGCAGCTCAGGGAGGATCTACGAGCAGTACTTC. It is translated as CASSSGRIYEQYF.

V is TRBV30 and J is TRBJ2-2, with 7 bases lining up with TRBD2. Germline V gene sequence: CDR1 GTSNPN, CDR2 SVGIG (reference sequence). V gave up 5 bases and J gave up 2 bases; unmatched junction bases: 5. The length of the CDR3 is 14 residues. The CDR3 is CAWRQAGNTGELFF. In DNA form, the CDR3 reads TGTGCCTGGCGACAAGCGGGAAACACCGGGGAGCTGTTTTTT. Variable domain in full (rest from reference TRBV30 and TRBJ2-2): SQTIHQWPATLVQPVGSPLSLECTVEGTSNPNLYWYRQAAGRGLQLLFYSVGIGQISSEVPQNLSASRPQDRQFILSSKKLLLSDSGFYLCAWRQAGNTGELFFGEGSRLTVL.

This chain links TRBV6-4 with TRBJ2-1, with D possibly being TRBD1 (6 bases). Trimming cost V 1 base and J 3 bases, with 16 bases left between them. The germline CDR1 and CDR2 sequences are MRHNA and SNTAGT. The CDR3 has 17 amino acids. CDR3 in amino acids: CASSDLVRQGNYNEQFF. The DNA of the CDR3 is TGTGCCAGCAGTGACTTAGTGAGGCAGGGGAACTACAATGAGCAGTTCTTC.

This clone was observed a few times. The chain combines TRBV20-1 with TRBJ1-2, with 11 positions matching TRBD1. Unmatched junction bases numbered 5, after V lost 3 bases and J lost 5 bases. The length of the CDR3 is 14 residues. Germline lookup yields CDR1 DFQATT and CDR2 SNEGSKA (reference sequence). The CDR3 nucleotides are TGCAGTGCTAGTCCCGGGACAGGGGGGTATGGCTACACCTTC. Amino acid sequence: CSASPGTGGYGYTF.

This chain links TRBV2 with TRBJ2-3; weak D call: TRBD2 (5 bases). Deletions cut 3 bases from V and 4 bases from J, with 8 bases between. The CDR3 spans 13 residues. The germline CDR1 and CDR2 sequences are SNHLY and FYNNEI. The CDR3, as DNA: TGTGCCAGCAGTGAGGAGGTAGCAGATACGCAGTATTTT. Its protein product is CASSEEVADTQYF. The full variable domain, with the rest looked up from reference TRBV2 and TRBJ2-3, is EPEVTQTPSHQVTQMGQEVILRCVPISNHLYFYWYRQILGQKVEFLVSFYNNEISEKSEIFDDQFSVERPDGSNFTLKIRSTKLEDSAMYFCASSEEVADTQYFGPGTRLTVL.

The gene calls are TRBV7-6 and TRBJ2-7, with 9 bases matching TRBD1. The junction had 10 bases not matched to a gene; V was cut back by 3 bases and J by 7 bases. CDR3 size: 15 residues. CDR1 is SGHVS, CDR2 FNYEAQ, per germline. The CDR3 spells CASSLGQGPNWEQYF. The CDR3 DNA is TGTGCCAGCAGCTTGGGACAGGGCCCGAATTGGGAGCAGTACTTC.

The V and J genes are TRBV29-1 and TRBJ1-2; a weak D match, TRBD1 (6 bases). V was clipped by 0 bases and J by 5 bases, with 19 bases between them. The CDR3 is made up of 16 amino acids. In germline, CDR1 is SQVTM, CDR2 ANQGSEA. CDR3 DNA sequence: TGCAGCGTTGAAGATCGGAACAGGGCCCCGAGATATGGCTACACCTTC. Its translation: CSVEDRNRAPRYGYTF.

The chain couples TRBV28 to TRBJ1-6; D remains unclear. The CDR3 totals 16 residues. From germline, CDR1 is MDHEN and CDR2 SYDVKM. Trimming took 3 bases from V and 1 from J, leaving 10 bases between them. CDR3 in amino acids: CASSFGVWSYNSPLHF. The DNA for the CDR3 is TGTGCCAGCAGTTTTGGCGTCTGGTCCTATAATTCACCCCTCCACTTT.

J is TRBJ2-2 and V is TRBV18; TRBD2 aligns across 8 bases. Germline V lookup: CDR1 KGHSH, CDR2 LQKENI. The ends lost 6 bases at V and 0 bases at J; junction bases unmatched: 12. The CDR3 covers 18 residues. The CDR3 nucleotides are TGTGCCAGCTCGTTTGCGGGGGGCTTCGGCCCGAACACCGGGGAGCTGTTTTTT. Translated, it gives CASSFAGGFGPNTGELFF.

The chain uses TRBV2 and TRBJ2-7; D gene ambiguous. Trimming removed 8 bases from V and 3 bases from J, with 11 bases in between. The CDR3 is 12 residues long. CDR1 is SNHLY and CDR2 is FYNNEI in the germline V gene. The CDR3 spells CASGTDGYEQYF. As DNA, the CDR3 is TGTGCCAGCGGAACGGACGGCTACGAGCAGTACTTC. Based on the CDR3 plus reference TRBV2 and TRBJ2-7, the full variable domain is EPEVTQTPSHQVTQMGQEVILRCVPISNHLYFYWYRQILGQKVEFLVSFYNNEISEKSEIFDDQFSVERPDGSNFTLKIRSTKLEDSAMYFCASGTDGYEQYFGPGTRLTVT.

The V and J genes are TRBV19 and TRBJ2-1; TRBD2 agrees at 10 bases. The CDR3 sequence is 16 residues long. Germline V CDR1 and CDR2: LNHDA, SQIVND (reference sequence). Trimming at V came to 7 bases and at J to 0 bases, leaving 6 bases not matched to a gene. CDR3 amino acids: CASTTSGMSSYNEQFF. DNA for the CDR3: TGTGCCAGTACCACTAGCGGGATGAGCTCCTACAATGAGCAGTTCTTC.

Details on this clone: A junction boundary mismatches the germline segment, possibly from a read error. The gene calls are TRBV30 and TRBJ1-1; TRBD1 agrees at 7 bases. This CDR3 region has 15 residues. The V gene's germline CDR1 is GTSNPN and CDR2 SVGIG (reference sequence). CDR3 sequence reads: CAWSLGGTGNSEAFF. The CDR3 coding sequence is TGTGCCTGGAGCCTAGGGGGCACAGGGAACAGTGAAGCTTTCTTT.

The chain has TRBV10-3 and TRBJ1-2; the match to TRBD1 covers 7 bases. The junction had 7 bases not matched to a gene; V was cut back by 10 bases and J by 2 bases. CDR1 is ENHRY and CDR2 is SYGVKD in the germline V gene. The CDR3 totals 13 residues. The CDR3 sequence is CATRQGSNYGYTF. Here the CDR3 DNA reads TGTGCCACACGACAGGGATCAAACTATGGCTACACCTTC.

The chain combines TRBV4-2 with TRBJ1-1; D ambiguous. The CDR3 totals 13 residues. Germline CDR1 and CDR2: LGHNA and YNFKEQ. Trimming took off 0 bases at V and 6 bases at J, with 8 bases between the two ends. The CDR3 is CASSQESGAEAFF. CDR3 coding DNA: TGTGCCAGCAGCCAAGAATCAGGTGCTGAAGCTTTCTTT.

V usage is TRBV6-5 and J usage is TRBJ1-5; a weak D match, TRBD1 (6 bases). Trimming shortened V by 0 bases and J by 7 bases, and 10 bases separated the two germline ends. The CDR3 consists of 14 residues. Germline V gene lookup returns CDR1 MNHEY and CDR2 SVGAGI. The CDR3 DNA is TGTGCCAGCAGTTACTCACAGGGCGGCCAGCCCCAGCATTTT. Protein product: CASSYSQGGQPQHF.

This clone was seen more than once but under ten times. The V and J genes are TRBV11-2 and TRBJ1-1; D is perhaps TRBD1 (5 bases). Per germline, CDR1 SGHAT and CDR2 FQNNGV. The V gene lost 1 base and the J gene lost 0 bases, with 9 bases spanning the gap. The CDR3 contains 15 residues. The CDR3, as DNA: TGTGCCAGCAGCTTAGGTCAGGGTATGAACACTGAAGCTTTCTTT. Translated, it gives CASSLGQGMNTEAFF.

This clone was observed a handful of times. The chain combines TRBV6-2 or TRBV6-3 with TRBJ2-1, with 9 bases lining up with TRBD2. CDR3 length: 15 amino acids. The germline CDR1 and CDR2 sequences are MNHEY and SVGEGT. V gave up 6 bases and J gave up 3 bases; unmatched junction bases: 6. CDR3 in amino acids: CASSPRTSVYNEQFF. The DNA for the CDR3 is TGTGCCAGCAGCCCCAGGACTAGCGTCTACAATGAGCAGTTCTTC.